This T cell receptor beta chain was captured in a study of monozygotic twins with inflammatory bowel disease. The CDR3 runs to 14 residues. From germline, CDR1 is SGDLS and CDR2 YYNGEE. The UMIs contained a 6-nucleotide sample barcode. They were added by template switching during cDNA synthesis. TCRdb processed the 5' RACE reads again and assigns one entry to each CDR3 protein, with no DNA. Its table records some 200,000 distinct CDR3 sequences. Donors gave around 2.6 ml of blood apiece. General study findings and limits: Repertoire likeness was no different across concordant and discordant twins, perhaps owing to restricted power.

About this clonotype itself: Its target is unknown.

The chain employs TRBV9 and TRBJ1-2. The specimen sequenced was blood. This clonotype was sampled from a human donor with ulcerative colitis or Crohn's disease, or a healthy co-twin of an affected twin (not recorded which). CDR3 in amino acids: CASSGAPSNYGYTF.